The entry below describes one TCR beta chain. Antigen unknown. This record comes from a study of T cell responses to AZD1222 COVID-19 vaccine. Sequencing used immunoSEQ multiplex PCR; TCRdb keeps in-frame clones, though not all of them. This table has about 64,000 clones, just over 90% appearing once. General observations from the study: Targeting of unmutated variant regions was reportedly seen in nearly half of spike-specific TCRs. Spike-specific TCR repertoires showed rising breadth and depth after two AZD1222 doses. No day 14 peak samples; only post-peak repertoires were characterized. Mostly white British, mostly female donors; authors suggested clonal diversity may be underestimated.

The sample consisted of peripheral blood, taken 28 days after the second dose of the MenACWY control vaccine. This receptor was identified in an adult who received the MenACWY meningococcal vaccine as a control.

CDR3 sequence reads: CASSLVGGIQYF. The DNA of the CDR3 is TGTGCCAGTAGTCTGGTGGGAGGCATTCAGTACTTC. The chain uses TRBV19 and TRBJ2-4; TRBD2 is a possible D gene (6 bases). V gave up 5 bases and J gave up 9 bases, with 11 bases separating them. Germline V CDR1 and CDR2: LNHDA, SQIVND (reference sequence). The CDR3 extends over 12 amino acids.